Listed below are T cell receptor beta chains from one sample, sequenced in a study of shared clonotypes between healthy human individuals. TCRdb keeps only in-frame clones here, not all; method: immunoSEQ multiplex PCR. The table lists fewer than 2.5 million clones, roughly 93% of them singletons, with about 0.38% in the top ten. Sequenced sample: naive CD4+ T cells from PBMCs. The source is a man aged 18 to 30 in good health. Some clones in this sample may be carry-over from other donors' samples. CDR3s include the opening cysteine and the closing phenylalanine or tryptophan. A D gene is named only where the DNA matches it firmly. Where a row states a size, it is once, few, many or the class of an expanded clone; other rows omit it.

.	TRBV2	TRBJ1-4	.	CAGFSGAWGKLFF	TGTGCCGGATTCTCTGGGGCCTGGGGGAAACTGTTTTTT
.	TRBV6-1	TRBJ2-3	.	CASSGSPISTDTQYF	TGTGCCAGCAGTGGCTCCCCCATAAGCACAGATACGCAGTATTTT
TRBD1	TRBV5-4	TRBJ2-7	once	CASSWGQHTAEQYF	TGTGCCAGCAGCTGGGGACAGCACACGGCCGAGCAGTACTTC
.	TRBV4-1	TRBJ1-5	.	CASSHHFDKRIPLPPQHF	TGCGCCAGCAGCCACCATTTCGACAAAAGAATTCCTCTCCCGCCCCAGCATTTT
.	TRBV7-3	TRBJ1-1	few	CASSFSGLTEAFF	TGTGCCAGCAGCTTTTCGGGGCTCACTGAAGCTTTCTTT
.	TRBV28	TRBJ2-3	few	CASRLADSTDTQYF	TGTGCCAGCCGCCTTGCGGACAGCACAGATACGCAGTATTTT
.	TRBV4-3	TRBJ2-2	.	CASSQVPVPGELFF	TGCGCCAGCAGCCAAGTTCCGGTTCCCGGGGAGCTGTTTTTT
.	TRBV7-9	TRBJ1-2	.	CASSSPGGGYGYTF	TGTGCCAGCAGCTCCCCCGGGGGAGGCTATGGCTACACCTTC
.	TRBV11-2	TRBJ2-2	.	CASSFQTLLPGARELFF	TGTGCCAGCAGCTTTCAGACGTTGCTGCCGGGGGCGAGGGAGCTGTTTTTT
TRBD1	TRBV5-4	TRBJ1-2	.	CASRPGGRENYGYTF	TGTGCCAGCAGGCCAGGGGGGAGAGAGAACTATGGCTACACCTTC
.	TRBV4-1	TRBJ2-4	.	CASSQNWGLAKNIQYF	TGCGCCAGCAGCCAAAACTGGGGGCTAGCCAAAAACATTCAGTACTTC
.	TRBV9	TRBJ1-2	.	CASSSQGWGYTF	TGTGCCAGCAGCTCCCAGGGTTGGGGCTACACCTTC
.	TRBV18	TRBJ1-4	.	CASSQGLDEKLFF	TGTGCCAGCTCGCAAGGGCTAGATGAAAAACTGTTTTTT
.	TRBV13	TRBJ2-5	.	CASSLADRKETQYF	TGTGCCAGCAGCTTAGCCGACAGGAAAGAGACCCAGTACTTC
.	TRBV7-9	TRBJ1-1	.	CASSLVGGRGNTEAFF	TGTGCCAGCAGCTTAGTTGGCGGACGAGGAAACACTGAAGCTTTCTTT
TRBD2	TRBV9	TRBJ2-1	.	CASSVGTSFSEQFF	TGTGCCAGCAGCGTAGGGACTAGCTTCAGTGAGCAGTTCTTC
.	TRBV5-1	TRBJ1-1	.	CASSAKLGDTEAFF	TGCGCCAGCAGCGCAAAACTGGGGGACACTGAAGCTTTCTTT
TRBD1	TRBV4-3	TRBJ1-3	.	CASSQVAPGQGATGNTIYF	TGCGCCAGCAGCCAAGTTGCTCCGGGACAGGGGGCGACCGGAAACACCATATATTTT
.	TRBV5-1	TRBJ1-1	.	CASSYGARGTTEAFF	TGCGCCAGCAGCTATGGCGCTCGGGGGACGACTGAAGCTTTCTTT
.	TRBV18	TRBJ1-4	.	CASSLAGGRDEKLFF	TGTGCCAGCTCCCTTGCCGGGGGCAGGGATGAAAAACTGTTTTTT
.	TRBV2	TRBJ1-1	.	CASSVRRPPNTEAFF	TGTGCCAGCAGCGTAAGACGGCCACCTAACACTGAAGCTTTCTTT
.	TRBV15	TRBJ1-5	.	CATSSTGFSNQPQHF	TGTGCCACCAGCAGCACAGGGTTTAGCAATCAGCCCCAGCATTTT
.	TRBV5-4	TRBJ1-3	.	CASSMKGFVNTIYF	TGTGCCAGCAGCATGAAGGGTTTTGTGAACACCATATATTTT
.	TRBV7-9	TRBJ2-2	once	CASSRAIGGQGTGELFF	TGTGCCAGCAGCCGAGCAATAGGAGGCCAGGGGACCGGGGAGCTGTTTTTT
.	TRBV20-1	TRBJ1-2	.	CSASVRDGYTF	TGCAGTGCTAGCGTCAGAGATGGCTACACCTTC
TRBD1	TRBV4-1	TRBJ2-7	.	CASSRRQGFDYEQYF	TGCGCCAGCAGCCGCCGACAGGGGTTCGACTACGAGCAGTACTTC
TRBD2	TRBV6-1	TRBJ2-3	.	CASSVLAGASDTQYF	TGTGCCAGCAGTGTCTTAGCGGGAGCGAGTGATACGCAGTATTTT
.	TRBV14	TRBJ2-1	once	CASSHSSPGSRAGSYNEQFF	TGTGCCAGCAGCCACTCCTCCCCCGGATCGCGGGCAGGATCCTACAATGAGCAGTTCTTC
TRBD2	TRBV5-1	TRBJ2-2	.	CASRERWTSLPNTGELFF	TGCGCCAGCAGGGAACGATGGACTAGCCTCCCTAACACCGGGGAGCTGTTTTTT
.	TRBV7-6	TRBJ2-7	.	CASSPSERSYEQYF	TGTGCCAGCAGCCCCTCGGAGCGCTCCTACGAGCAGTACTTC
.	TRBV6-5	TRBJ2-7	.	CASTSSLSYEQYF	TGTGCCAGCACGTCGAGCCTCTCCTACGAGCAGTACTTC
.	TRBV19	TRBJ2-6	.	CASSSQPGGSGANVLTF	TGTGCCAGTAGTTCCCAGCCCGGTGGCTCTGGGGCCAACGTCCTGACTTTC
.	TRBV7-9	TRBJ2-5	once	CASSSPARETQYF	TGTGCCAGCAGCTCGCCTGCCAGGGAGACCCAGTACTTC
TRBD1	TRBV27	TRBJ2-7	.	CASSWGQPYEQYF	TGTGCCAGCAGTTGGGGACAGCCCTACGAGCAGTACTTC
.	TRBV6-6	TRBJ1-5	.	CASSYSLADQPQHF	TGTGCCAGCAGTTACTCTTTAGCAGATCAGCCCCAGCATTTT
.	TRBV6-4	TRBJ2-3	.	CASSPGLTTDTQYF	TGTGCCAGCAGCCCGGGACTGACCACAGATACGCAGTATTTT
.	TRBV5-1	TRBJ1-4	.	CASSLTSYGKGNEKLFF	TGCGCCAGCAGCTTAACGTCTTACGGGAAGGGCAATGAAAAACTGTTTTTT
.	TRBV5-4	TRBJ1-2	once	CASSPAGDTMQYYGYTF	TGTGCCAGCAGCCCGGCAGGGGATACTATGCAATACTATGGCTACACCTTC
.	TRBV7-2	TRBJ2-1	.	CASSLSGAGQFF	TGTGCCAGCAGCTTGTCTGGGGCGGGGCAGTTCTTC
TRBD1	TRBV18	TRBJ1-3	once	CASSPAGTVTGNTIYF	TGTGCCAGCTCACCCGCCGGGACAGTTACGGGAAACACCATATATTTT
.	TRBV28	TRBJ1-5	.	CASSSQWGPEHNQPQHF	TGTGCCAGCAGTTCCCAGTGGGGACCTGAGCACAATCAGCCCCAGCATTTT
.	TRBV5-1	TRBJ2-1	.	CASSFPQPWDEQFF	TGCGCCAGCAGCTTCCCCCAACCTTGGGATGAGCAGTTCTTC
TRBD2	TRBV7-3	TRBJ2-1	.	CASSPGTSASDEQFF	TGTGCCAGCAGCCCCGGGACTAGCGCTTCGGATGAGCAGTTCTTC
.	TRBV6-6	TRBJ1-1	.	CASSYSGGPNTEAFF	TGTGCCAGCAGTTACTCCGGGGGACCGAACACTGAAGCTTTCTTT
.	TRBV5-1	TRBJ2-7	.	CASSLWTGDGYEQYF	TGCGCCAGCAGCTTATGGACGGGTGATGGGTACGAGCAGTACTTC
.	TRBV28	TRBJ1-2	.	CATVAGYGYTF	TGTGCCACCGTGGCAGGCTATGGCTACACCTTC